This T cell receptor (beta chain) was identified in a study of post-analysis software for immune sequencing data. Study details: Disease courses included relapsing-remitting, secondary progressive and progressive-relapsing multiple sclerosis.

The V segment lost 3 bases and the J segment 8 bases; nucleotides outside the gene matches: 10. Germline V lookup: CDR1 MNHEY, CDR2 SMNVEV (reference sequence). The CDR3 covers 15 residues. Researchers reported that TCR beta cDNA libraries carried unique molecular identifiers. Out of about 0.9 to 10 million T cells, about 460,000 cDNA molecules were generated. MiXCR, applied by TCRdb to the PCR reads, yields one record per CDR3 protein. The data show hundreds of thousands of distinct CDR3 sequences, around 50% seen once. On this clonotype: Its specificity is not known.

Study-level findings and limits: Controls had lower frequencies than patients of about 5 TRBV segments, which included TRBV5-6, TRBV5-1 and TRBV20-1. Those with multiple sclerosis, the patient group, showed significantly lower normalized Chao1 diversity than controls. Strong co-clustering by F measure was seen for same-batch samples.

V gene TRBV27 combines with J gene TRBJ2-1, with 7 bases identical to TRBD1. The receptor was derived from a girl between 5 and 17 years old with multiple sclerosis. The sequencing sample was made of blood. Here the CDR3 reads CASSLWVTGWDEQFF. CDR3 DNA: TGTGCCAGCAGTTTGTGGGTGACAGGGTGGGATGAGCAGTTCTTC.